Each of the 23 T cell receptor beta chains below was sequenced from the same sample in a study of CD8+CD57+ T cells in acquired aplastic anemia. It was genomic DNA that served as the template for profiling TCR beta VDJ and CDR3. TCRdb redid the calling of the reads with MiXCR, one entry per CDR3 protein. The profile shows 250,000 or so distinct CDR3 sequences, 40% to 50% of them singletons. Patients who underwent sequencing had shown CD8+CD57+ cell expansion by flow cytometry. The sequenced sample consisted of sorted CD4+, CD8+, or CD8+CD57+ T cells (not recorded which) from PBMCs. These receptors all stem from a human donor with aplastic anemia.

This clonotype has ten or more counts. Here the CDR3 DNA reads TGTGCCAGTAGTGACAGGTATCATCAGCCCCAGCATTTT. The encoded protein is CASSDRYHQPQHF. J is TRBJ1-5 and V is TRBV19; the D gene is possibly TRBD1 (6 bases). Germline assignment: CDR1 LNHDA and CDR2 SQIVND (reference sequence). V was clipped by 5 bases and J by 5 bases, with 10 bases between them. This CDR3 has 13 residues.

The CDR3 spells CSVAPGQGNYEQYF. In nucleotides, the CDR3 is TGCAGCGTTGCCCCGGGACAGGGGAACTACGAGCAGTACTTC. The gene calls are TRBV29-1 and TRBJ2-7; 10 nucleotides agree with TRBD1. The CDR3 spans 14 residues. Germline assignment: CDR1 SQVTM and CDR2 ANQGSEA. V lost 4 bases to trimming and J lost 3 bases; unmatched junction nucleotides: 6.

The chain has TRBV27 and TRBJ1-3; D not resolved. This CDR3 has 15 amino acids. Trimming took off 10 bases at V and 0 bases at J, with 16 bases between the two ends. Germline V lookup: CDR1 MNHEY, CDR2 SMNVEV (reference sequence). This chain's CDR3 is CATSPRRSSGNTIYF. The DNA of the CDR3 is TGTGCCACCTCTCCCCGTCGGAGCTCTGGAAACACCATATATTTT.

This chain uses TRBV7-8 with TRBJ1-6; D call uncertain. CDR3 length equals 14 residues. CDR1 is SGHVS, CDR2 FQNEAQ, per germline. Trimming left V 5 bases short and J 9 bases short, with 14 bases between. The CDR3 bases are TGTGCCAGCAGCCCCGGGGAGGGAGGTTCACCCCTCCACTTT. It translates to CASSPGEGGSPLHF.

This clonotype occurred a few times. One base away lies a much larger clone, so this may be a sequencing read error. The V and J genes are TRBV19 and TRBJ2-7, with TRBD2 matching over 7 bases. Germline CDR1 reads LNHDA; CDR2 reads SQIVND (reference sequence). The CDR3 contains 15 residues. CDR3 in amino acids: CAGSIAGGGPLEQYF. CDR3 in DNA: TGTGCCGGTAGTATAGCCGGCGGGGGACCTCTCGAGCAGTACTTC.

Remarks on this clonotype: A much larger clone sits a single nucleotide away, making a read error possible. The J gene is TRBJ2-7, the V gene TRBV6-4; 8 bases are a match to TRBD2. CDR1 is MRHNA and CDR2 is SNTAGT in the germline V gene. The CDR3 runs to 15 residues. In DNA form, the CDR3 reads TGTGCCAGCAGCTCCCGCCTAGCGGGTGAATACGGGCAGTACTTC. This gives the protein CASSSRLAGEYGQYF.

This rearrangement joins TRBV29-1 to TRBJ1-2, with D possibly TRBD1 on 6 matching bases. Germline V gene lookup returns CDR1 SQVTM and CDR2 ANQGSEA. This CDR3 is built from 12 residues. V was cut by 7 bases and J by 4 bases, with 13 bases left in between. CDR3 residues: CSGTGSGYGYTF. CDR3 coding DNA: TGCAGCGGTACAGGGTCGGGCTATGGCTACACCTTC.

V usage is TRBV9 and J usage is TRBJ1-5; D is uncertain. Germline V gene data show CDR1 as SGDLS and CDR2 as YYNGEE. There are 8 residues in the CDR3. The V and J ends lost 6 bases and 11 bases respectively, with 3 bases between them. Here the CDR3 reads CASNTQHF. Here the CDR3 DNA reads TGTGCCAGCAACACCCAGCATTTT.

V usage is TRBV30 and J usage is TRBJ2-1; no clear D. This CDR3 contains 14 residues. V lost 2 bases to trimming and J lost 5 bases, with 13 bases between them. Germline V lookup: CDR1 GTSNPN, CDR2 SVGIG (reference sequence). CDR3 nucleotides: TGTGCCTGGAGTCCCGGAAGGATACACAATGAGCAGTTCTTC. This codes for CAWSPGRIHNEQFF.

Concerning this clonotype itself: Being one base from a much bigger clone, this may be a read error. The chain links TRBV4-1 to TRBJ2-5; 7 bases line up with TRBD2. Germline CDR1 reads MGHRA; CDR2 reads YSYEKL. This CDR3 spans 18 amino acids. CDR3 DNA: TGCGCCAGCAGCCAAGGGTATAGGCGGGGGAGATCCCAAGATACCCAGTACTTC. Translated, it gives CASSQGYRRGRSQDTQYF.

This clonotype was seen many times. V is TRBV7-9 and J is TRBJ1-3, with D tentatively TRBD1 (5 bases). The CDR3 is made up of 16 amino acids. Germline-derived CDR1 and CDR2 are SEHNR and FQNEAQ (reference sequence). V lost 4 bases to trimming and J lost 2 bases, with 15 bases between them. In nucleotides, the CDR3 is TGTGCCAGCAGCTCTTCTCAGGGCGACGCTGGAAACACCATATATTTT. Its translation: CASSSSQGDAGNTIYF.

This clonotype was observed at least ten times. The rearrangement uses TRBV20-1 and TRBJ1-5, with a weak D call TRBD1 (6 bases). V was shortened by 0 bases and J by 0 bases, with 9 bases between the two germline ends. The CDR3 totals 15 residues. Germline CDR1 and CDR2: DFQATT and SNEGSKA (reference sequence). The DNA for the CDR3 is TGCAGTGCTAGAGAGAACAGGGTTAGCAATCAGCCCCAGCATTTT. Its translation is CSARENRVSNQPQHF.

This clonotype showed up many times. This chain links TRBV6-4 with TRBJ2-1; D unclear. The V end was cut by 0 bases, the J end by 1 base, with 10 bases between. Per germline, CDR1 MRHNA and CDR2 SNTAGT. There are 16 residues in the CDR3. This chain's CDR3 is CASSDSTTRSYNEQFF. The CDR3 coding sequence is TGTGCCAGCAGTGACTCGACAACGCGTTCCTACAATGAGCAGTTCTTC.

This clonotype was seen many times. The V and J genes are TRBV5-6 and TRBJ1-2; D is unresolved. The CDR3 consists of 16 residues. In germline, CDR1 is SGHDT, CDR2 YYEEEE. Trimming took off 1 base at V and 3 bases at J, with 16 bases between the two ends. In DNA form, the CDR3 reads TGTGCCAGCAGCTTGCCGTATCCCCAAACGTACTATGGCTACACCTTC. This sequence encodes CASSLPYPQTYYGYTF. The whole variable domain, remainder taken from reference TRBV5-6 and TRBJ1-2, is DAGVTQSPTHLIKTRGQQVTLRCSPKSGHDTVSWYQQALGQGPQFIFQYYEEEERQRGNFPDRFSGHQFPNYSSELNVNALLLGDSALYLCASSLPYPQTYYGYTFGSGTRLTVV.

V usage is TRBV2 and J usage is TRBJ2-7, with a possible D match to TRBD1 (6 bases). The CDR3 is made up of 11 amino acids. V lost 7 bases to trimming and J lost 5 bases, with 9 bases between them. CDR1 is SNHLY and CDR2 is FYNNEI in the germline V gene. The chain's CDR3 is CASTRQDEQYF. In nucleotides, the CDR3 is TGTGCCAGCACAAGACAGGACGAGCAGTACTTC.

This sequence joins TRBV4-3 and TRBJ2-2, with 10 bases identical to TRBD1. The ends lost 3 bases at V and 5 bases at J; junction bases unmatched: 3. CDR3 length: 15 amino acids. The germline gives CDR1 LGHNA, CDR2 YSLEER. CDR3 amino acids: CASSQGTGVTGELFF. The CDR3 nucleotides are TGCGCCAGCAGCCAGGGGACAGGGGTAACCGGGGAGCTGTTTTTT.

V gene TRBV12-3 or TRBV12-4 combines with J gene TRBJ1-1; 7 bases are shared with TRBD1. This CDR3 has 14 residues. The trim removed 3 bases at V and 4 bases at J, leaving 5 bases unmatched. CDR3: CASSFRGRGTEAFF. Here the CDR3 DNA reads TGTGCCAGCAGTTTCAGGGGGAGGGGCACTGAAGCTTTCTTT.

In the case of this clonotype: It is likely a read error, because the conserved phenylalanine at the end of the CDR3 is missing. CDR3 in DNA: TGTGCCAGCAGTACCTTGTGGGGCGGGGGATTTACAGATACGCAGTATCTT. Protein sequence: CASSTLWGGGFTDTQYL. The chain carries TRBV25-1 and TRBJ2-3; 7 nucleotides agree with TRBD2. This CDR3 spans 17 amino acids. CDR1 is MGHDK and CDR2 is SYGVNS in the germline V gene. V dropped 5 bases and J dropped 3; count of bases not matched to a gene: 14.

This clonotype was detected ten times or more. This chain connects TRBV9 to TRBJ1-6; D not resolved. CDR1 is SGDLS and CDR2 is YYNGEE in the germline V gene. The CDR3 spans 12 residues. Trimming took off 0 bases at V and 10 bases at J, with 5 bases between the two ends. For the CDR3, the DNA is TGTGCCAGCAGCGTAGAGAGATCACCCCTCCACTTT. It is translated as CASSVERSPLHF.

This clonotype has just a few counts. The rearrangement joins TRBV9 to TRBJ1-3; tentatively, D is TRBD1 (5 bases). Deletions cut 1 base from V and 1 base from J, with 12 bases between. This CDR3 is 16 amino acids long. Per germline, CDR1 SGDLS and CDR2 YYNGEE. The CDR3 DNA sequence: TGTGCCAGCAGCGTACGAGGAGGGACGTCTGGAAACACCATATATTTT. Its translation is CASSVRGGTSGNTIYF.

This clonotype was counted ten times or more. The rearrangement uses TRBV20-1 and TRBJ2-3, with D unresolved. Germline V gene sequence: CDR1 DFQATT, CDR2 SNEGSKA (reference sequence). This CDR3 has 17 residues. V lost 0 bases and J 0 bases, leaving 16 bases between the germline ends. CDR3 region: CSARDVRQASSTDTQYF. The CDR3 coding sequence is TGCAGTGCTAGAGATGTTCGGCAGGCCTCTAGCACAGATACGCAGTATTTT.

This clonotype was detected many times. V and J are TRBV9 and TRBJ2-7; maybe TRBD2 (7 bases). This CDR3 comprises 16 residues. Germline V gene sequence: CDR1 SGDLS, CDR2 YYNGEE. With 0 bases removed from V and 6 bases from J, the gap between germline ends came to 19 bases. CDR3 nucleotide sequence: TGTGCCAGCAGCGTAGAAGGGGCGGGAGAAGGGGGCGAGCAGTACTTC. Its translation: CASSVEGAGEGGEQYF.

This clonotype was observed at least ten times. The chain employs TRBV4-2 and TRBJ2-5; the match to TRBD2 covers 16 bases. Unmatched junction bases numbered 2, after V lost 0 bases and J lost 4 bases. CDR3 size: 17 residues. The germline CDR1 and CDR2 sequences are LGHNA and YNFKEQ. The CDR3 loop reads CASSQDGTSGGAETQYF. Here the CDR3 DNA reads TGTGCCAGCAGCCAAGATGGGACTAGCGGGGGGGCAGAGACCCAGTACTTC.